This T cell receptor (beta chain) was obtained from a study of CD8+ T cells in alopecia areata. Whole-study findings and limits: Especially in alopecia totalis/universalis, lesional scalp showed greater clonality than normal scalp did.

This clone was found a few times. Its antigen is as yet unknown. Alopecia areata patients provided lesional scalp punch biopsies and peripheral blood, both collected for the study. The germline V gene has CDR1 MDHEN and CDR2 SYDVKM. J lost 4 bases, V lost 5 bases, and 3 bases had no gene match. The CDR3 runs to 14 residues. Once RNA had been extracted, it was reverse transcribed into cDNA to act as the sequencing template. TCRdb's table, derived via immunoSEQ multiplex PCR, lists solely in-frame clones and lacks some. Of approximately 99,000 clones listed, 50% to 70% are singletons. Material: NKG2D-low CD8+ T cells sorted from blood. V is TRBV28 and J is TRBJ2-5, with 11 bases that match TRBD2. This clonotype originated in a human donor with alopecia areata. CDR3 nucleotides: TGTGCCAGCAGTATAGCGGGAGGGCGAGAGACCCAGTACTTC. It codes for CASSIAGGRETQYF. The whole variable domain, filled in from reference TRBV28 and TRBJ2-5, reads DVKVTQSSRYLVKRTGEKVFLECVQDMDHENMFWYRQDPGLGLRLIYFSYDVKMKEKGDIPEGYSVSREKKERFSLILESASTNQTSMYLCASSIAGGRETQYFGPGTRLLVL.